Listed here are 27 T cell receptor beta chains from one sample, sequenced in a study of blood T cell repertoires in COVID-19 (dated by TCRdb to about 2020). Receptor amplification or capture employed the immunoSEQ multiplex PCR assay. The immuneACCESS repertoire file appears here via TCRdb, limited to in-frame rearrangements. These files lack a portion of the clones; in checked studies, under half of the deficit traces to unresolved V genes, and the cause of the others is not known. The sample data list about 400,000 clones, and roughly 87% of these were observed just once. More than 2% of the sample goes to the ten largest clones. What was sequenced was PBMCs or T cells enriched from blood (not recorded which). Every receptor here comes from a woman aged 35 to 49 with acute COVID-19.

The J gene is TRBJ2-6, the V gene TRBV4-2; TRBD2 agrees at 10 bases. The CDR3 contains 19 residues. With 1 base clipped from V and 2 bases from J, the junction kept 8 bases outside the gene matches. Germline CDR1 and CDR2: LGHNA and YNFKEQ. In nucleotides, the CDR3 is TGTGCCAGCAGCCAAGTAAGGCAGCGGGGGGGCCCTGGGGCCAACGTCCTGACTTTC. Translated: CASSQVRQRGGPGANVLTF.

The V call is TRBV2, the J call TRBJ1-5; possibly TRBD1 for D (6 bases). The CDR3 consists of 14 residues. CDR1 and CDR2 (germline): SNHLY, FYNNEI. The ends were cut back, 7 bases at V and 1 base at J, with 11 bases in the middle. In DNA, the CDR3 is TGTGCCAGCACCAAGGGACAAAGCAATCAGCCCCAGCATTTT. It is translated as CASTKGQSNQPQHF.

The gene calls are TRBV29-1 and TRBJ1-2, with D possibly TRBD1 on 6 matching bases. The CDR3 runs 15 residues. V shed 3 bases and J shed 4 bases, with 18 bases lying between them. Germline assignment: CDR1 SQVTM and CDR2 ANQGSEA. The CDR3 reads CSVEDDRYWGYGYTF. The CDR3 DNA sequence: TGCAGCGTTGAGGACGACAGGTACTGGGGCTATGGCTACACCTTC. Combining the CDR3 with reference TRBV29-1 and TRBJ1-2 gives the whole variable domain SAVISQKPSRDICQRGTSLTIQCQVDSQVTMMFWYRQQPGQSLTLIATANQGSEATYESGFVIDKFPISRPNLTFSTLTVSNMSPEDSSIYLCSVEDDRYWGYGYTFGSGTRLTVV.

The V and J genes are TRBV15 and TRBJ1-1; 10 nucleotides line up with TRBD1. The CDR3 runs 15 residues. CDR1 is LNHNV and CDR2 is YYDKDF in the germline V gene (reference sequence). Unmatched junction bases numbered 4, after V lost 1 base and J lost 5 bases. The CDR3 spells CATSRGQGARTEAFF. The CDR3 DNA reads TGTGCCACCAGCAGAGGACAGGGGGCTAGGACTGAAGCTTTCTTT.

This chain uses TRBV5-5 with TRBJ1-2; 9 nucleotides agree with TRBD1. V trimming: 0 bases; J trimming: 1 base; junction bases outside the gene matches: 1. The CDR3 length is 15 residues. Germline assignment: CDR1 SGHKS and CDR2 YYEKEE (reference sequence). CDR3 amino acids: CASSLEGQGNYGYTF. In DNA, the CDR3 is TGTGCCAGCAGCTTGGAGGGACAGGGTAACTATGGCTACACCTTC.

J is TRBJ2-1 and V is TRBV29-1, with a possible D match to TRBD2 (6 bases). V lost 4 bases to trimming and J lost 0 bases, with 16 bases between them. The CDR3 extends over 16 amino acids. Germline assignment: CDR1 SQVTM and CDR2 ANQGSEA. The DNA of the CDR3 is TGCAGCGTTGGGGGGGTTAGCGAGAGCTCCTACAATGAGCAGTTCTTC. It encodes CSVGGVSESSYNEQFF.

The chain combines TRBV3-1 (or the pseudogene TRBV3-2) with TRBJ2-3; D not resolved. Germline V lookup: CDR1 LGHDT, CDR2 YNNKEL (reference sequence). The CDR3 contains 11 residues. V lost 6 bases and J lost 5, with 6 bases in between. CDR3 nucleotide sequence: TGTGCCAGCAGGACTGTAGATACGCAGTATTTT. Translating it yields CASRTVDTQYF.

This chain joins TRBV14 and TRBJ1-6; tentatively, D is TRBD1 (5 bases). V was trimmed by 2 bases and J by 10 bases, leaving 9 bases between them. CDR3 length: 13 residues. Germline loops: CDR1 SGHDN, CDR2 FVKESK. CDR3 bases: TGTGCCAGCAGCCAACAGGGTGGATCACCCCTCCACTTT. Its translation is CASSQQGGSPLHF.

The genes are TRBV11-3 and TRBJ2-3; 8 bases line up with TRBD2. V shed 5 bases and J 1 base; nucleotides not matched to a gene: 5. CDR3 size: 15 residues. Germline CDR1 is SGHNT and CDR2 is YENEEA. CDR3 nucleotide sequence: TGTGCCAGCAGCACAGCGGGGGCCCGCACAGATACGCAGTATTTT. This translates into CASSTAGARTDTQYF.

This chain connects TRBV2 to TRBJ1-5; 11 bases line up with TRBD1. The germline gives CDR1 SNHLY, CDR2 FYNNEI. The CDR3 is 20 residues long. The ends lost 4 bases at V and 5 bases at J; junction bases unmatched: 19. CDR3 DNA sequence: TGTGCCAGCAGTGGAGACCGGGGGACAGGGGGAATGTCTGGGTATCAGCCCCAGCATTTT. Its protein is CASSGDRGTGGMSGYQPQHF.

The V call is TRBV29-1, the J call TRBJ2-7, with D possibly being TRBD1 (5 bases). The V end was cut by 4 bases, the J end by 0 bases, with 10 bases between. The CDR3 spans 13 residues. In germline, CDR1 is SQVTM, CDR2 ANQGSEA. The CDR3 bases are TGCAGCGTTGTGACAGTCAGCTCCTACGAGCAGTACTTC. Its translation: CSVVTVSSYEQYF.

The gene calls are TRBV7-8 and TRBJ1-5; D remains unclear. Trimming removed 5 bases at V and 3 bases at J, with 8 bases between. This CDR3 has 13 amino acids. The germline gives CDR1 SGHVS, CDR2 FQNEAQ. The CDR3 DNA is TGTGCCAGCAGCACTACCTACAATCAGCCCCAGCATTTT. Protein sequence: CASSTTYNQPQHF.

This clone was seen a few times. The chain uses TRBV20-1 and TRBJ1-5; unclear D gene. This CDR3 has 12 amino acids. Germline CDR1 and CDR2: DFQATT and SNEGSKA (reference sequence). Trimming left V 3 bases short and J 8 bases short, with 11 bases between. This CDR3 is CSASSFPEPQHF. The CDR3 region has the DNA TGCAGTGCTAGTAGCTTCCCGGAGCCCCAGCATTTT.

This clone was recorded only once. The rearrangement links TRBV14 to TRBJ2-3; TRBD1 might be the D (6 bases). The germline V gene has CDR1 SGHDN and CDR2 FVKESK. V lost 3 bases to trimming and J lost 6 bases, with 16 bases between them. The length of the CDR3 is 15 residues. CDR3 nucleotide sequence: TGTGCCAGCAGCCAGACACAGGGTTTTGCGGATACGCAGTATTTT. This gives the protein CASSQTQGFADTQYF.

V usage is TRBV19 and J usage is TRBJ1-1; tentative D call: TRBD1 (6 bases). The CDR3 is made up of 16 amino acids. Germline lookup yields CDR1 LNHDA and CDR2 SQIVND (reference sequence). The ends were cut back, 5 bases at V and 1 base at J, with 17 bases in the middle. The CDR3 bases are TGTGCCAGTAGTCTCTCAACCGGGACAACGAACACTGAAGCTTTCTTT. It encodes CASSLSTGTTNTEAFF.

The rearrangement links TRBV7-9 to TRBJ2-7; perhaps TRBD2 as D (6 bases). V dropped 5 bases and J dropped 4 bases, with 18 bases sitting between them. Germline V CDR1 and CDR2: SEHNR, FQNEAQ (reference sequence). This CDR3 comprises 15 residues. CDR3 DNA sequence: TGTGCCAGCAGCCGGAGGCGGGACGGGGATTACGAGCAGTACTTC. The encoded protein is CASSRRRDGDYEQYF.

This CDR3 is CASSLVAPYNSPLHF. The CDR3 nucleotides are TGTGCCAGCAGCTTAGTAGCCCCCTATAATTCACCCCTCCACTTT. The chain is built from TRBV11-2 and TRBJ1-6; D call uncertain. With 1 base removed from V and 2 bases from J, the gap between germline ends came to 6 bases. CDR3 size: 15 residues. Germline assignment: CDR1 SGHAT and CDR2 FQNNGV.

The CDR3 sequence is CASSSNPWGDYGYTF. In DNA, the CDR3 is TGTGCCAGCAGTTCCAACCCTTGGGGGGACTATGGCTACACCTTC. The chain recombines TRBV6-9 with TRBJ1-2; D might be TRBD1 (5 bases). Germline V CDR1 and CDR2: MNHGY, SVAAGI. The CDR3 is 15 amino acids. The V end lost 4 bases, the J end lost 3 bases, and 15 bases lay between the germline ends.

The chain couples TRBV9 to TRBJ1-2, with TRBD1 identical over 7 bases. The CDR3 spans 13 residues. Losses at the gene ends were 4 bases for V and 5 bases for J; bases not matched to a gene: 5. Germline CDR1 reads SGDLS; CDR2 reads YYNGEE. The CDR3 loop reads CASSKWTGYGYTF. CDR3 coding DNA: TGTGCCAGCAGCAAATGGACAGGATATGGCTACACCTTC.

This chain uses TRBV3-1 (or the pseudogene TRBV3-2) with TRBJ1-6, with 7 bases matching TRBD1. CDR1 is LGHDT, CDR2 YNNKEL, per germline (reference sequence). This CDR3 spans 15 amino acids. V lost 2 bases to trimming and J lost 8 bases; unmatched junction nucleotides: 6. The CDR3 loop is CASSQQQGQDSPLHF. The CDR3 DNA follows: TGTGCCAGCAGCCAACAACAGGGGCAGGATTCACCCCTCCACTTT.

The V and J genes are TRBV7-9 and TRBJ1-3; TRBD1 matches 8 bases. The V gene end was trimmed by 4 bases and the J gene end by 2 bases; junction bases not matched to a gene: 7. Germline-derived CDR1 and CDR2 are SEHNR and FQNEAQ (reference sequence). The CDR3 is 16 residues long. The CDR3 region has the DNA TGTGCCAGCAGCTCCCGGACAGGGTCGGCTGGAAACACCATATATTTT. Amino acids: CASSSRTGSAGNTIYF.

The CDR3 here is CASTTPGTGQETQYF. The CDR3 DNA is TGTGCCAGCACCACACCCGGGACAGGGCAAGAGACCCAGTACTTC. The genes are TRBV5-4 and TRBJ2-5; the match to TRBD1 covers 9 bases. The CDR3 runs to 15 residues. The germline V gene has CDR1 SGHNT and CDR2 YYREEE (reference sequence). V shed 6 bases, J shed 2 bases, and the junction held 8 bases outside the gene matches.

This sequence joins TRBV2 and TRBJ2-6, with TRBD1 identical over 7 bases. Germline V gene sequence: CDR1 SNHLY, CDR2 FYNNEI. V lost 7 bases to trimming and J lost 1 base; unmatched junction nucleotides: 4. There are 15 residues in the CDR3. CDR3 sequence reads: CASNPGGSGANVLTF. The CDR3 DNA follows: TGTGCCAGCAACCCAGGGGGTTCTGGGGCCAACGTCCTGACTTTC.

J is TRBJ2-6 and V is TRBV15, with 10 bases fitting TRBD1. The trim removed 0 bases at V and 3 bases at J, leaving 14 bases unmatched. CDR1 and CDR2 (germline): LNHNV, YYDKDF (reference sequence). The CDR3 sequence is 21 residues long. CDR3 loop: CATSRDLRAGQGNGGANVLTF. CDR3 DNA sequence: TGTGCCACCAGCAGAGATTTAAGGGCGGGACAGGGGAACGGTGGGGCCAACGTCCTGACTTTC. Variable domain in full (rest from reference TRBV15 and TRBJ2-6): DAMVIQNPRYQVTQFGKPVTLSCSQTLNHNVMYWYQQKSSQAPKLLFHYYDKDFNNEADTPDNFQSRRPNTSFCFLDIRSPGLGDTAMYLCATSRDLRAGQGNGGANVLTFGAGSRLTVL.

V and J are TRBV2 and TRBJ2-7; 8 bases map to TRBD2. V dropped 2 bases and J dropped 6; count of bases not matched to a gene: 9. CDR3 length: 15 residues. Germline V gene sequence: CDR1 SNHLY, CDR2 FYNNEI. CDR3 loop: CASSEPGGPAGEQYF. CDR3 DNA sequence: TGTGCCAGCAGTGAACCGGGGGGGCCAGCTGGCGAGCAGTACTTC.

The CDR3 spells CASSANRGTRQGIANYGYTF. The CDR3 DNA sequence: TGTGCCAGCAGCGCCAATCGGGGGACCAGACAGGGGATAGCTAACTATGGCTACACCTTC. The chain combines TRBV9 with TRBJ1-2; the match to TRBD1 covers 8 bases. The CDR3 runs 20 residues. The V segment lost 3 bases and the J segment 0 bases; nucleotides outside the gene matches: 19. Germline V gene lookup returns CDR1 SGDLS and CDR2 YYNGEE.

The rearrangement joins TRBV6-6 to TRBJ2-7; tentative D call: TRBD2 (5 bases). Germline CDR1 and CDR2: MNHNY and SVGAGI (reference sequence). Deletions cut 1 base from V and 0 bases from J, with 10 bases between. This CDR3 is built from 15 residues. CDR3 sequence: CASSYWTQSSYEQYF. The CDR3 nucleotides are TGTGCCAGCAGTTACTGGACTCAGAGCTCCTACGAGCAGTACTTC.